A single T cell receptor (beta chain) is shown here with its context. Germline V lookup: CDR1 SEHNR, CDR2 FQNEAQ (reference sequence). V shed 1 base, J shed 3 bases, and the junction held 3 bases outside the gene matches. This CDR3 is 15 amino acids long. A multiplex PCR was run with 60 Vbeta primers and 13 Jbeta primers. The repertoire was sequenced with immunoSEQ multiplex PCR; TCRdb's copy has only in-frame clones and lacks some. The table shows more than 90,000 clones, with 85% occurring only once. This specimen belongs to a study of cytomegalovirus exposure and HLA in healthy donors. Sequencing used PBMCs. This receptor was taken from a man under 40 in good health and CMV-seronegative. The genes are TRBV7-9 and TRBJ2-5; 9 nucleotides match TRBD1. The CDR3 coding sequence is TGTGCCAGCAGCTTAGGGGGACAGGGAGAAGAGACCCAGTACTTC. It codes for CASSLGGQGEETQYF.